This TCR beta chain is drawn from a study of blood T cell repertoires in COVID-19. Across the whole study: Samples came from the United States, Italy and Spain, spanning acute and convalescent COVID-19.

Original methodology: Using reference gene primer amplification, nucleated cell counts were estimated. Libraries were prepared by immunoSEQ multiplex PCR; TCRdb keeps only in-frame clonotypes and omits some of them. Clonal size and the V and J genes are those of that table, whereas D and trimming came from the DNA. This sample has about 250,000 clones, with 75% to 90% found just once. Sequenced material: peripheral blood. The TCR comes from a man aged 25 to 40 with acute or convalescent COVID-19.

The CDR3 region is CSVEQGAGTEAFF. The CDR3, as DNA: TGCAGCGTTGAACAGGGGGCTGGCACTGAAGCTTTCTTT. The chain is built from TRBV29-1 and TRBJ1-1, with 8 bases matching TRBD1. The junction had 3 bases not matched to a gene; V was cut back by 2 bases and J by 4 bases. From germline, CDR1 is SQVTM and CDR2 ANQGSEA. The CDR3 has 13 residues. Based on the CDR3 plus reference TRBV29-1 and TRBJ1-1, the full variable domain is SAVISQKPSRDICQRGTSLTIQCQVDSQVTMMFWYRQQPGQSLTLIATANQGSEATYESGFVIDKFPISRPNLTFSTLTVSNMSPEDSSIYLCSVEQGAGTEAFFGQGTRLTVV.